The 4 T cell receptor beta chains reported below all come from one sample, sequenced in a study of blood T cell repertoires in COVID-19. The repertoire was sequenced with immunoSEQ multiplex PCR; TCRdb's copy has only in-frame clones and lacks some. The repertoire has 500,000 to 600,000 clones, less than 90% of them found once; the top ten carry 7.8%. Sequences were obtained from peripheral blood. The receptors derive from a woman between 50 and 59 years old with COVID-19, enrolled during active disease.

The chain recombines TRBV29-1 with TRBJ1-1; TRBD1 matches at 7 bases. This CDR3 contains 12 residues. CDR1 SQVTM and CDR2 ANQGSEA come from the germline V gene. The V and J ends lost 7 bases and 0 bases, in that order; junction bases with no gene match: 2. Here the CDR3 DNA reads TGCAGCGCTGGACAGGTGAACACTGAAGCTTTCTTT. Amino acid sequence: CSAGQVNTEAFF.

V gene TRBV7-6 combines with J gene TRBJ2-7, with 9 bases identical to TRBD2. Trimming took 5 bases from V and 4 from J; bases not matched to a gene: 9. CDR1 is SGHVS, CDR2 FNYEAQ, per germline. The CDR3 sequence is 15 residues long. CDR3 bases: TGTGCCAGCAGCCCAGGGGCTAGCGGGGCTTACGAGCAGTACTTC. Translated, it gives CASSPGASGAYEQYF.

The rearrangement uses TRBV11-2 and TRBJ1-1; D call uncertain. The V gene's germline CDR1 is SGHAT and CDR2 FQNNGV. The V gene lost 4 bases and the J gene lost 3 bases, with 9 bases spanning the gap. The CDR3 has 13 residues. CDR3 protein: CASSWVADTEAFF. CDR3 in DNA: TGTGCCAGCAGCTGGGTCGCGGACACTGAAGCTTTCTTT. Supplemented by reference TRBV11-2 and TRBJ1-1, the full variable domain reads EAGVAQSPRYKIIEKRQSVAFWCNPISGHATLYWYQQILGQGPKLLIQFQNNGVVDDSQLPKDRFSAERLKGVDSTLKIQPAKLEDSAVYLCASSWVADTEAFFGQGTRLTVV.

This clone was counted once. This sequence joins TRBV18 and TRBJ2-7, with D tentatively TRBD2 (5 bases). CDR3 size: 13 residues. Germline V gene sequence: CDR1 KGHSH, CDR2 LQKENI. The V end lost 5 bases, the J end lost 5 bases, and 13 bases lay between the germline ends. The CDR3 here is CASSYDTEDEQYF. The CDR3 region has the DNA TGTGCCAGCTCATATGATACGGAGGACGAGCAGTACTTC.